The clone carrying this T cell receptor (beta chain) was observed a single time. What it binds is not known. Per germline, CDR1 LGHDT and CDR2 YNNKEL (reference sequence). This CDR3 is built from 15 residues. Germline trimming cut 0 bases from V and 9 bases from J; bases unmatched to any gene: 4. Produced via immunoSEQ multiplex PCR; TCRdb's table is partial and in-frame only. The sample consists of 140,000 or so clones, 92% of them appearing once. The sample originates from a study of T cell responses to AZD1222 COVID-19 vaccine. Notes on the study in general: After the peak T cell response, and only then, were repertoires sampled. Baseline antibody screening turned up just six seropositive AZD1222 recipients. Donor demographics were predominantly white British with a female majority; clonal diversity may be underestimated. In the spike-specific TCR repertoire, nearly half reportedly target unmutated variant regions.

V and J are TRBV3-1 (or the pseudogene TRBV3-2) and TRBJ2-1; 11 bases are shared with TRBD2. The sequence was collected from an adult in good health. This sample comprised peripheral blood, obtained on day 0 of AZD1222 vaccination. The CDR3 loop is CASSQDALAGGEQFF. CDR3 sequence (DNA): TGTGCCAGCAGCCAAGATGCGCTAGCGGGGGGTGAGCAGTTCTTC.